The 29 T cell receptor beta chains given below trace back to one sample, sequenced in a study of T cells in Graves' hyperthyroidism and ophthalmopathy. Regions amplified from RNA transcripts were the TCR beta CDR3 regions. Primed by the HTBI set, a first-round RT-PCR was run on the TCR CDR3. TCRdb recomputed calls from the multiplex PCR reads with MiXCR, one row per CDR3 protein. The sample includes hundreds of thousands of distinct CDR3 sequences, 35% to 40% of them seen just once. Sequencing input: blood. The source of these receptors is a man aged 18 to 30 with Graves' hyperthyroidism.

This clonotype was seen many times. V and J are TRBV20-1 and TRBJ1-2; 7 bases are a match to TRBD1. Germline V lookup: CDR1 DFQATT, CDR2 SNEGSKA (reference sequence). This CDR3 region has 15 residues. V was clipped by 4 bases and J by 0 bases; unmatched bases: 8. The CDR3 nucleotides are TGCAGTGCTACGGGACAGACCGTTACTAACTATGGCTACACCTTC. As protein: CSATGQTVTNYGYTF.

In its sample, this clonotype was seen a few times. A read error may account for a junction end that differs from germline. This chain uses TRBV10-3 with TRBJ1-1; D may be TRBD1 (5 bases). CDR3 size: 16 residues. Germline loops: CDR1 ENHRY, CDR2 SYGVKD. CDR3 nucleotide sequence: TGTGCCAGCAGTTATGGACGGGGCACTAGGCACACTGAAGCTTTCTTT. Its translation is CASSYGRGTRHTEAFF.

This clonotype was counted many times. The V gene is TRBV7-9, the J gene TRBJ1-6; D is uncertain. The CDR3 sequence is 15 residues long. In germline, CDR1 is SEHNR, CDR2 FQNEAQ (reference sequence). The V gene lost 5 bases and the J gene lost 6 bases, with 14 bases spanning the gap. The CDR3: CASSTPREANSPLHF. Written as DNA, the CDR3 is TGTGCCAGCAGCACCCCGAGGGAAGCTAATTCACCCCTCCACTTT.

This clonotype was counted at least ten times. CDR3 region: CASSPSGGAQYF. DNA for the CDR3: TGTGCCAGCAGCCCTTCCGGAGGGGCCCAGTACTTC. This chain joins TRBV7-2 and TRBJ2-5; the D gene is possibly TRBD2 (6 bases). The germline gives CDR1 SGHTA, CDR2 FQGNSA. CDR3 length: 12 amino acids. V dropped 5 bases and J dropped 9 bases, with 13 bases sitting between them. Drawing the rest from reference TRBV7-2 and TRBJ2-5, the complete variable domain is GAGVSQSPSNKVTEKGKDVELRCDPISGHTALYWYRQSLGQGLEFLIYFQGNSAPDKSGLPSDRFSAERTGGSVSTLTIQRTQQEDSAVYLCASSPSGGAQYFGPGTRLLVL.

V is TRBV6-5 and J is TRBJ1-6; TRBD1 matches 7 bases. The CDR3 totals 14 residues. V lost 5 bases to trimming and J lost 7 bases; unmatched junction nucleotides: 5. From germline, CDR1 is MNHEY and CDR2 SVGAGI. The CDR3 here is CASSMTGTNSPLHF. CDR3 nucleotide sequence: TGTGCCAGCAGTATGACAGGGACCAATTCACCCCTCCACTTT.

With regard to this clonotype: A much larger clonotype is one base distant, so this may be a read error. DNA for the CDR3: TGCAGTGCGGAGACGGCAAGCAATCAGCCCCAGCATTTT. As protein: CSAETASNQPQHF. This chain joins TRBV20-1 and TRBJ1-5; D is undetermined. The germline CDR1 and CDR2 sequences are DFQATT and SNEGSKA (reference sequence). The CDR3 runs to 13 residues. The V gene lost 6 bases and the J gene lost 1 base, with 10 bases spanning the gap.

This clonotype was detected only once. This may stem from a read error, because a much larger clone lies one nucleotide away. V usage is TRBV12-3 or TRBV12-4 and J usage is TRBJ1-1; TRBD1 might be the D (5 bases). This CDR3 region has 13 residues. CDR3 residues: CAGSLRTSAEAFF. The DNA for the CDR3 is TGTGCCGGCAGTTTACGGACATCTGCTGAAGCTTTCTTT.

This clonotype was recorded at least ten times. CDR3: CASTRLTGVYGYTF. The CDR3 DNA follows: TGTGCCAGTACTAGGTTAACGGGAGTCTATGGCTACACCTTC. The chain couples TRBV19 to TRBJ1-2; no reliable D call. CDR3 length equals 14 residues. The V gene's germline CDR1 is LNHDA and CDR2 SQIVND (reference sequence). Deletions cut 7 bases from V and 4 bases from J, with 16 bases between.

This clonotype was counted between two and nine times. The CDR3 loop is CASSYLNREEDTEAFF. Here the CDR3 DNA reads TGTGCCAGCAGTTACTTAAACAGGGAAGAGGACACTGAAGCTTTCTTT. The rearrangement uses TRBV2 and TRBJ1-1; a weak D match, TRBD1 (6 bases). This CDR3 has 16 amino acids. Trimming took off 5 bases at V and 3 bases at J, with 19 bases between the two ends. Germline V lookup: CDR1 SNHLY, CDR2 FYNNEI.

The chain has TRBV12-3 or TRBV12-4 and TRBJ1-1; tentatively, D is TRBD1 (5 bases). Trimming left V 4 bases short and J 0 bases short, with 12 bases between. The CDR3 runs to 15 residues. The CDR3 DNA is TGTGCCAGCAGTTCAGGGCCAGGGATGAACACTGAAGCTTTCTTT. Its protein is CASSSGPGMNTEAFF.

This clonotype was detected ten times or more. The V call is TRBV2, the J call TRBJ1-5, with D unclear. CDR3 length: 16 residues. V shed 1 base and J shed 5 bases, with 15 bases lying between them. CDR1 SNHLY and CDR2 FYNNEI come from the germline V gene. The CDR3 region is CASSEVPGGEDQPQHF. The CDR3 nucleotides read TGTGCCAGCAGTGAAGTGCCCGGCGGGGAGGATCAGCCCCAGCATTTT. Full variable domain (rest looked up from reference TRBV2 and TRBJ1-5): EPEVTQTPSHQVTQMGQEVILRCVPISNHLYFYWYRQILGQKVEFLVSFYNNEISEKSEIFDDQFSVERPDGSNFTLKIRSTKLEDSAMYFCASSEVPGGEDQPQHFGDGTRLSIL.

The rearrangement joins TRBV7-8 to TRBJ2-5; TRBD1 agrees at 10 bases. Per the germline V gene, CDR1 is SGHVS and CDR2 is FQNEAQ. V lost 4 bases and J lost 7; bases outside the gene matches: 9. This CDR3 has 15 residues. The CDR3 DNA follows: TGTGCCAGCAGCTCGGACAGGGGGGCGTCCGGGACCCAGTACTTC. It encodes CASSSDRGASGTQYF.

V and J are TRBV2 and TRBJ2-6; D is possibly TRBD1 (5 bases). CDR1 is SNHLY and CDR2 is FYNNEI in the germline V gene. Trimming pared 6 bases from V and 4 bases from J, leaving 10 bases between. There are 14 residues in the CDR3. The CDR3 loop is CASSIWTGANVLTF. CDR3 in DNA: TGTGCCAGCAGCATATGGACAGGGGCCAACGTCCTGACTTTC.

As regards this clonotype: This clone may be a read error of a much larger clone one base away. The V gene is TRBV9, the J gene TRBJ1-4; D ambiguous. The CDR3 runs to 12 residues. The V end lost 4 bases, the J end lost 10 bases, and 11 bases lay between the germline ends. In germline, CDR1 is SGDLS, CDR2 YYNGEE. CDR3 loop: CASSLEGGKLFF. The CDR3 bases are TGTGCCAGCAGCTTAGAAGGAGGAAAACTGTTTTTT.

In its sample, this clonotype was seen many times. This chain joins TRBV20-1 and TRBJ1-2; D possibly corresponds to TRBD1 (6 bases). The V and J ends lost 6 bases and 4 bases respectively, with 15 bases between them. This CDR3 has 13 amino acids. Per the germline V gene, CDR1 is DFQATT and CDR2 is SNEGSKA (reference sequence). The CDR3 DNA reads TGCAGTGCCGAGGAACAGGGCAGCTATGGCTACACCTTC. Translating gives CSAEEQGSYGYTF.

A note on this clonotype: This may be a read error: a much more frequent sequence differs by one nucleotide. V is TRBV15 and J is TRBJ2-2; D is unclear. The germline V gene encodes CDR1 LNHNV and CDR2 YYDKDF (reference sequence). CDR3 size: 16 residues. The CDR3 sequence: CATSTRDRRNTEELFF. CDR3 sequence (DNA): TGTGCCACCAGCACTAGGGATCGAAGGAACACCGAGGAGCTGTTTTTT.

Notes on this clonotype: Its ends do not fully match the called genes, so a read error is possible. The chain joins TRBV7-2 to TRBJ2-6; D is ambiguous. The germline V gene has CDR1 SGHTA and CDR2 FQGNSA. The CDR3 has 17 residues. CDR3 bases: TGCGCCAGCAGCCAAGTCTCAGGCGGCTCTGGGGCCAACGTCCTGACTTTC. Its protein is CASSQVSGGSGANVLTF.

This clonotype occurred a few times. The rearrangement uses TRBV20-1 and TRBJ2-7; D is unresolved. Trimming cost V 6 bases and J 2 bases, with 17 bases left between them. The CDR3 covers 14 residues. Per germline, CDR1 DFQATT and CDR2 SNEGSKA (reference sequence). DNA of the CDR3: TGCAGTGCCATAGCTATGAAAGGAGCCTACGAGCAGTACTTC. This translates into CSAIAMKGAYEQYF.

Notes on this clonotype: Just one base apart from a much larger clone, this may be a read error. The chain employs TRBV2 and TRBJ1-3; D possibly corresponds to TRBD1 (5 bases). Germline-derived CDR1 and CDR2 are SNHLY and FYNNEI. The CDR3 is 15 amino acids. The germline V and J ends were trimmed by 5 bases and 0 bases, with 11 bases remaining between them. CDR3 nucleotides: TGTGCCAGCAGTATCGGGACGTTCTCTGGAAACACCATATATTTT. Protein: CASSIGTFSGNTIYF.

The sample holds a few counts of this clonotype. J is TRBJ1-1 and V is TRBV11-3; D is uncertain. Per germline, CDR1 SGHNT and CDR2 YENEEA. The V end lost 5 bases, the J end lost 8 bases, and 6 bases lay between the germline ends. The CDR3 sequence is 10 residues long. Here the CDR3 DNA reads TGTGCCAGCAGCCCAGGAGAAGCTTTCTTT. Translation gives CASSPGEAFF.

The V and J genes are TRBV7-8 and TRBJ2-5, with 7 bases matching TRBD1. Germline V gene data show CDR1 as SGHVS and CDR2 as FQNEAQ. V was clipped by 4 bases and J by 4 bases; unmatched bases: 15. The CDR3 is made up of 17 amino acids. CDR3 sequence reads: CASSSDIRGSGGETQYF. CDR3 in DNA: TGTGCCAGCAGCTCCGACATACGGGGCTCAGGGGGAGAGACCCAGTACTTC.

The CDR3 sequence: CASVLNTEAFF. The CDR3 bases are TGTGCCAGCGTCCTGAACACTGAAGCTTTCTTT. V is TRBV6-5 and J is TRBJ1-1; D is unresolved. In germline, CDR1 is MNHEY, CDR2 SVGAGI. CDR3 size: 11 residues. Trimming took 8 bases from V and 0 from J, leaving 4 bases between them.

V gene TRBV7-9 combines with J gene TRBJ2-2; 7 bases line up with TRBD1. CDR3 length: 16 residues. Looked up from germline, CDR1 is SEHNR and CDR2 is FQNEAQ (reference sequence). With V trimmed by 6 bases and J by 3 bases, 10 bases remained unmatched. CDR3 residues: CASSMGRQGDTGELFF. Written as DNA, the CDR3 is TGTGCCAGCAGTATGGGGAGACAGGGCGACACCGGGGAGCTGTTTTTT.

This sequence joins TRBV10-3 and TRBJ2-7; 7 nucleotides agree with TRBD1. Trimming cost V 5 bases and J 3 bases; bases outside gene matches: 7. CDR1 and CDR2 from the germline V gene are ENHRY and SYGVKD. The CDR3 totals 14 residues. Written as DNA, the CDR3 is TGTGCCATCAGTCCAGGGACAGAGATCTACGAGCAGTACTTC. Amino acid sequence: CAISPGTEIYEQYF.

This clonotype was detected ten times or more. The chain combines TRBV29-1 with TRBJ2-7, with D perhaps TRBD2 (5 bases). The CDR3 covers 14 residues. From germline, CDR1 is SQVTM and CDR2 ANQGSEA. V gave up 1 base and J gave up 3 bases, with 13 bases separating them. CDR3 sequence: CSVEGERTNYEQYF. CDR3 nucleotide sequence: TGCAGCGTTGAAGGGGAGAGGACGAACTACGAGCAGTACTTC.

This clonotype has more than one count but fewer than ten. The gene calls are TRBV15 and TRBJ2-7; 12 bases agree with TRBD1. CDR1 is LNHNV and CDR2 is YYDKDF in the germline V gene (reference sequence). The J segment lost 6 bases and the V segment lost 5 bases, leaving 8 bases of the junction unmatched. This CDR3 comprises 15 residues. CDR3 bases: TGTGCCACCAGCTCCCGGGACAGGGGGCCCGGCGAGCAGTACTTC. Its translation is CATSSRDRGPGEQYF. Together with reference TRBV15 and TRBJ2-7, the CDR3 gives the full variable domain: DAMVIQNPRYQVTQFGKPVTLSCSQTLNHNVMYWYQQKSSQAPKLLFHYYDKDFNNEADTPDNFQSRRPNTSFCFLDIRSPGLGDTAMYLCATSSRDRGPGEQYFGPGTRLTVT.

This chain links TRBV9 with TRBJ1-4, with unresolved D. Trimming removed 4 bases at V and 10 bases at J, with 20 bases between. The CDR3 covers 15 residues. Germline V gene data show CDR1 as SGDLS and CDR2 as YYNGEE. Here the CDR3 reads CASSQEDPALGKLFF. CDR3 nucleotide sequence: TGTGCCAGCAGCCAGGAGGATCCCGCTCTTGGAAAACTGTTTTTT.

Remarks on this clonotype: The junction departs from the called germline gene at one end, perhaps through a read error. DNA of the CDR3: TGCGCCAGCAGCCAAGACACGTACCTACACGAGCAGTACTTC. Translation gives CASSQDTYLHEQYF. The chain has TRBV7-4 and TRBJ2-7, with D uncertain. This CDR3 is built from 14 residues. Germline V gene lookup returns CDR1 SGHVT and CDR2 SQSDAQ.

This clonotype was counted a few times. DNA of the CDR3: TGTGCCAGCAGGGGACAGACTGGAAACACCATATATTTT. This encodes CASRGQTGNTIYF. The V gene is TRBV2, the J gene TRBJ1-3; 7 nucleotides align to TRBD1. Losses at the gene ends were 6 bases for V and 2 bases for J; bases not matched to a gene: 1. The CDR3 has 13 residues. Per the germline V gene, CDR1 is SNHLY and CDR2 is FYNNEI.